This T cell receptor (beta chain) was sequenced during a study of T-cell memory formation after mild COVID-19 (dated by TCRdb to 2020 to 2022). At the level of the whole study: TCR sequence clusters from the two donors were found to be largely donor specific. In a couple of donors, T-cell clones that expanded and contracted after mild COVID-19 were followed by sequencing TCRalpha and TCRbeta repertoires longitudinally. Two young, previously healthy adult volunteers, one female and one male, were included in the cohort.

The full study reports these points: The study included only two mild cases, and larger cohorts that include severe cases with pre-infection samples were judged to be necessary. Some responding clones were found in pre-infection memory, which suggests that pre-existing cross-reactive memory T cells took part in the SARS-CoV-2 response. Contracting CD4+ clones were found mainly in CM and EM memory subsets, while CD8+ clones were enriched in EMRA. Balanced CD4/CD8 phenotypes were observed for clones contracting from day 15 to 85, whereas a bias towards CD4+ was observed for a second wave of clones expanding from day 15 to 37. SARS-CoV-2 specificity of the second-wave clones peaking on day 37 was not confirmed.

Ficoll-Paque density gradient centrifugation was used to isolate PBMCs. With regard to this clonotype: Its antigen specificity is not known. No base qualities exist here, and no much larger clone lies one base off it.

The junction shows trimming of 0 bases on V and 5 bases on J, plus 15 bases between the germline ends. Reading from cysteine to phenylalanine, the CDR3 counts 15 amino acids. Only the CDR3 DNA is retained, 45 bases long and in frame from the first base. The germline V gene specifies SGHRS as CDR1 and YFSETQ as CDR2. These reads were obtained on an Illumina NovaSeq 6000. cDNA libraries for TCRalpha and TCRbeta were prepared by 5'RACE using constant-segment primers, with sample barcodes and unique molecular identifiers added. RNA was extracted from every sample with Trizol reagent. Library amplification was performed in two PCR steps, and a second sample barcode and Illumina TruSeq adapters were introduced in the second step. Sequencing of libraries was performed on an Illumina NovaSeq with 2 x 150 bp paired-end reads. In the authors' own workflow: With migec v1.2.7, reads were demultiplexed and then collapsed into UMI-guided consensus sequences. Using mixcr v2.1.11, UMI consensuses were aligned to TRA and TRB V and J templates and then assembled into clonotypes. A clonotype was counted as expanded or contracted only if both edgeR and NoisET called the change significant, with noise models trained on biological replicates. edgeR calls used a false discovery rate-adjusted p below 0.01 and a log2 fold-change threshold of 1. PCA with hierarchical clustering of max-normalized trajectories of the 1000 most abundant clonotypes was used as exploratory dynamics analysis. Each responding clone was given a CD4 or CD8 phenotype based on the CD4+ and CD8+ repertoires, which had been sequenced separately. Clones were called with MiXCR by TCRdb after fastp trimmed the public reads at Q25, and only in-frame beta chains were retained. Every distinct CDR3 protein forms one entry, paired with its most common genes and DNA. The V and J calls come from TCRdb's annotation, not from the publication. The sample table contains some 600,000 distinct CDR3 sequences; only one count was recorded for around 15% of them. The top ten clonotypes cover less than 10% of the sample.

The material sequenced was PBMCs or a T cell subset sorted from them (not recorded which). The origin of this receptor is an adult woman who had mild COVID-19 (a few samples of this study predate the infection). The sample titles of this study are shuffled in the database, so cell type and time point are left out; the donor was told from shared clones. The chain is encoded by TRBV5-1 joined to TRBJ2-7; perhaps TRBD2 is the D gene, with 6 bases matching. The CDR3 here reads CASSLVSGGVHEQYF. The bases read TGCGCCAGCAGCTTGGTCTCCGGGGGAGTTCACGAGCAGTACTTC.